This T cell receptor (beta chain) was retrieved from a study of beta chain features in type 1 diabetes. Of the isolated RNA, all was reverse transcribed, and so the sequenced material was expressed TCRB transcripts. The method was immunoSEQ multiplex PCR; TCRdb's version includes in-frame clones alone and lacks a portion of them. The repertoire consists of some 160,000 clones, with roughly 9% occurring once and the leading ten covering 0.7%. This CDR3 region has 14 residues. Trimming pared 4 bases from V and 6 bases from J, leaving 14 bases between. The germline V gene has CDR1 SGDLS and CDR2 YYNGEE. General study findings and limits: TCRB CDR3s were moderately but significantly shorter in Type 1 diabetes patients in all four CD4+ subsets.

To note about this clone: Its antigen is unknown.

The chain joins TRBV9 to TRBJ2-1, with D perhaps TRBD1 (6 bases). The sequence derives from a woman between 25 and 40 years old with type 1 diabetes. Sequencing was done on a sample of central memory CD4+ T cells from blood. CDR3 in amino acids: CASSPRGSGNEQFF. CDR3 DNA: TGTGCCAGCAGCCCGAGGGGGAGCGGCAATGAGCAGTTCTTC.